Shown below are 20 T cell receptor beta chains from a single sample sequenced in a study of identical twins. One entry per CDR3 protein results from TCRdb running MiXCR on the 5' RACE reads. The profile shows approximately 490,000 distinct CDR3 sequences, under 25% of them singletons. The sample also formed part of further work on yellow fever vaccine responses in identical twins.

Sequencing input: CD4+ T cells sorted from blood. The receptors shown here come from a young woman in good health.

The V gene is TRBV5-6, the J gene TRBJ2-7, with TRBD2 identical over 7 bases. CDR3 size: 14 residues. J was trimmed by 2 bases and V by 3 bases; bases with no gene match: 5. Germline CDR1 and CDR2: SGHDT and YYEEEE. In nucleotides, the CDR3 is TGTGCCAGCAGCTCCCGACTAGCCACCTACGAGCAGTACTTC. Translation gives CASSSRLATYEQYF. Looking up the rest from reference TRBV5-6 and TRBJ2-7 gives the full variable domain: DAGVTQSPTHLIKTRGQQVTLRCSPKSGHDTVSWYQQALGQGPQFIFQYYEEEERQRGNFPDRFSGHQFPNYSSELNVNALLLGDSALYLCASSSRLATYEQYFGPGTRLTVT.

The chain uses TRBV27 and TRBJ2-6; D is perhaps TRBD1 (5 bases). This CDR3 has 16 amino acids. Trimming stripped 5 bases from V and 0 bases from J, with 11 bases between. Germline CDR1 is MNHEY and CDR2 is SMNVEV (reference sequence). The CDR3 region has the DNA TGTGCCAGCAGTCCCTCCAGGGCCTCTGGGGCCAACGTCCTGACTTTC. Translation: CASSPSRASGANVLTF.

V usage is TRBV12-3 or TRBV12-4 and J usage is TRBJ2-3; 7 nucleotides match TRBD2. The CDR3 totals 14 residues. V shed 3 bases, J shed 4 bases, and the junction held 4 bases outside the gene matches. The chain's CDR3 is CASSFQLAPDTQYF. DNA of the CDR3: TGTGCCAGCAGTTTCCAACTAGCGCCAGATACGCAGTATTTT.

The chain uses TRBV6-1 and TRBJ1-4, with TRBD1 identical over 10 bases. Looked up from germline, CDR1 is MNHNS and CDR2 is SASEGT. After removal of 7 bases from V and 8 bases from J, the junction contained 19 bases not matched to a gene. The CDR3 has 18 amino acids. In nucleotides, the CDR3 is TGTGCCAGCACCCCCCGCGGGACAGGGGCTCGCTTTTTAGAAAAACTGTTTTTT. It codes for CASTPRGTGARFLEKLFF.

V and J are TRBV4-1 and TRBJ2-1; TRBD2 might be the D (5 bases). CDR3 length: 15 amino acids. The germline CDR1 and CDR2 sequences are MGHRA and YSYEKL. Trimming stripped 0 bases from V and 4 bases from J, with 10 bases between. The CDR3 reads CASSQDSGPYNEQFF. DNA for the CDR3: TGCGCCAGCAGCCAAGACAGCGGACCTTACAATGAGCAGTTCTTC.

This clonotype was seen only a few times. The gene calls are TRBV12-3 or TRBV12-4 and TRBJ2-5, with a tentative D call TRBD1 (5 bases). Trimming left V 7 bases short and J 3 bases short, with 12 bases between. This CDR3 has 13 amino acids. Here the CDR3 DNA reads TGTGCCAGCACCTTAGGGGTGAAAGAGACCCAGTACTTC. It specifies CASTLGVKETQYF.

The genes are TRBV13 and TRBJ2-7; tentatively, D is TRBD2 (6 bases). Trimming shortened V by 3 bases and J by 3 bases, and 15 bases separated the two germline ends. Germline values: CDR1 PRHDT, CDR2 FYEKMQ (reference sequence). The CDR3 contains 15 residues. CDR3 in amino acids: CASSFQEGLVYEQYF. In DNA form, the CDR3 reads TGTGCCAGCAGCTTCCAGGAGGGCCTGGTCTACGAGCAGTACTTC.

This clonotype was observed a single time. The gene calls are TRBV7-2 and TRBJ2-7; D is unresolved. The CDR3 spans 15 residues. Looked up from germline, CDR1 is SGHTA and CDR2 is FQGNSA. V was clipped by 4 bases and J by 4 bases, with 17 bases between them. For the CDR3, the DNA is TGTGCCAGCAGCTCTACAGTGAGCTTCTTGTACGAGCAGTACTTC. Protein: CASSSTVSFLYEQYF.

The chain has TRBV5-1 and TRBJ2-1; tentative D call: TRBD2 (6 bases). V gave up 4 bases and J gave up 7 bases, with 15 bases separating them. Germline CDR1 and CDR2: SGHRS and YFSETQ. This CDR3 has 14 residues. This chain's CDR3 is CASSPGAPRNEQFF. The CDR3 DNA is TGCGCCAGCAGCCCGGGAGCCCCAAGGAATGAGCAGTTCTTC.

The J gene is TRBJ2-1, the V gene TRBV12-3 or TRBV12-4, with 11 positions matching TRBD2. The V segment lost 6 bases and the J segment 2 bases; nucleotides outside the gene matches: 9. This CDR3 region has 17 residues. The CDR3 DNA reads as TGTGCCAGCAGGTCTTTAGCGGGGGGGACGCCCTACAATGAGCAGTTCTTC. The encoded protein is CASRSLAGGTPYNEQFF.

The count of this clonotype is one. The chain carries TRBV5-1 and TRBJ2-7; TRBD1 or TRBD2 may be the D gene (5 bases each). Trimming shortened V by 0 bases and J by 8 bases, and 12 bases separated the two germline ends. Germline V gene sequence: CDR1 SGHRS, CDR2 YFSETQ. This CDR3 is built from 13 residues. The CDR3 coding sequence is TGCGCCAGCAGCTTGGCCGGGGCATGGAAGCAGTACGTC. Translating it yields CASSLAGAWKQYV.

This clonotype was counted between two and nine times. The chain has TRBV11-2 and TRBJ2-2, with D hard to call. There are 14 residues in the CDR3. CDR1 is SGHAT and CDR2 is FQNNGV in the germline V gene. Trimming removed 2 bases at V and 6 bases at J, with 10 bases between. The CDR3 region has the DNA TGTGCCAGCAGCTTATTACGGGTCCCCGGGGAGCTGTTTTTT. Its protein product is CASSLLRVPGELFF.

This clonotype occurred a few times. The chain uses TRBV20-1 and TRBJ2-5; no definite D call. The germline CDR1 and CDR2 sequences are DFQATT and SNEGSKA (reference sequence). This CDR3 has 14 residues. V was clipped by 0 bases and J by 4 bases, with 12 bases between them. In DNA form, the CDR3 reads TGCAGTGCTAGAGAGGCCTACCCTGGAGAGACCCAGTACTTC. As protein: CSAREAYPGETQYF.

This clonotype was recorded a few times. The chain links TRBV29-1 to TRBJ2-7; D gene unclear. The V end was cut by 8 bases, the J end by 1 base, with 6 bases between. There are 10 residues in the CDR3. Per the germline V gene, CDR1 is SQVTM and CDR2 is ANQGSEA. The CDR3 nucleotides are TGCAGCCCAGAATCCTACGAGCAGTACGTC. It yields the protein CSPESYEQYV.

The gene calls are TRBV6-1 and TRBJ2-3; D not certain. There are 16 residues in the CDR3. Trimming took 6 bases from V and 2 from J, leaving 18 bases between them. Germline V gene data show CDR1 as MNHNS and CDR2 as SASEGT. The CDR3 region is CASRQLDSYNTDTQYF. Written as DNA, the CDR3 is TGTGCCAGCAGACAACTCGACTCCTATAACACAGATACGCAGTATTTT.

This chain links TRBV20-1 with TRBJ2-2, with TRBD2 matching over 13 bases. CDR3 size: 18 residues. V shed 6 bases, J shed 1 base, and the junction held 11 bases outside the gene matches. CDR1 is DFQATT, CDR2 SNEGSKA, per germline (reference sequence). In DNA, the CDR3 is TGCAGTGCCGAGCGGACTAGCGGGAGAAGGTTGAACACCGGGGAGCTGTTTTTT. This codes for CSAERTSGRRLNTGELFF.

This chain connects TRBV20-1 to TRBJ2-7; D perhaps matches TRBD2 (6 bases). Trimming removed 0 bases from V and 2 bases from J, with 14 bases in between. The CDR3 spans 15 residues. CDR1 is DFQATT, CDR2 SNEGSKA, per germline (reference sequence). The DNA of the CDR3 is TGCAGTGCTAGAGACCAAGCGGGTGGGCCCTACGAGCAGTACTTC. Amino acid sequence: CSARDQAGGPYEQYF.

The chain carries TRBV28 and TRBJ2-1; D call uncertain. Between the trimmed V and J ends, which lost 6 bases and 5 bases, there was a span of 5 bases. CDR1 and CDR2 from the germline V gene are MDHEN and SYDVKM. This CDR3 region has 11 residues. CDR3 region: CASRTNNEQFF. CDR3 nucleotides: TGTGCCAGCAGGACCAACAATGAGCAGTTCTTC.

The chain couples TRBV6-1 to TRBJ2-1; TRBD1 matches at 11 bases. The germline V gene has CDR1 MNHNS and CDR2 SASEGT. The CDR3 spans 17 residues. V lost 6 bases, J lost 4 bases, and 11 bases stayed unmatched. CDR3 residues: CASRGEVGTGGYNEQFF. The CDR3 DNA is TGTGCCAGCAGAGGGGAGGTGGGGACAGGGGGTTACAATGAGCAGTTCTTC.

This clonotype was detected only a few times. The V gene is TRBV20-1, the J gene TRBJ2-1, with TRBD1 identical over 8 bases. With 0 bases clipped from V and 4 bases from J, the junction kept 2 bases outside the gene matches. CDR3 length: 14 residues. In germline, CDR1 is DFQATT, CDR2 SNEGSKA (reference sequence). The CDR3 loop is CSARDWTGYNEQFF. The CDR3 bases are TGCAGTGCTAGAGATTGGACAGGGTACAATGAGCAGTTCTTC.